Below are 2 T cell receptor beta chains sequenced from a single sample in a study of cytotoxic CD8 clonotypes in ibrutinib-treated CLL. Sequencing used immunoSEQ multiplex PCR; TCRdb keeps in-frame clones, though not all of them. The profile shows about 85,000 clones, around 79% of them singletons. The input for sequencing was PBMCs, taken after 12 months of ibrutinib treatment. The receptor source for this set is a human donor with chronic lymphocytic leukemia.

The genes are TRBV5-4 and TRBJ1-4, with D uncertain. The germline V gene encodes CDR1 SGHNT and CDR2 YYREEE (reference sequence). V shed 4 bases and J shed 5 bases, with 12 bases lying between them. This CDR3 is built from 14 residues. The CDR3 DNA reads as TGTGCCAGCAGCCCCCCCCCGCCGAATGAAAAACTGTTTTTT. Protein sequence: CASSPPPPNEKLFF.

Here the CDR3 reads CASSPPGQGEETQYF. Written as DNA, the CDR3 is TGTGCCAGCAGTCCTCCGGGACAGGGGGAAGAGACCCAGTACTTC. The chain couples TRBV28 to TRBJ2-5, with TRBD1 identical over 11 bases. The CDR3 is 15 amino acids. V was clipped by 5 bases and J by 3 bases; unmatched bases: 5. Germline V gives CDR1 MDHEN, CDR2 SYDVKM.